Presented here are 23 T cell receptor beta chains from one specimen sequenced in a study of T cell responses to AZD1222 COVID-19 vaccine. Using immunoSEQ multiplex PCR, the repertoire was profiled, and TCRdb retains in-frame clones only, with some absent. Altogether fewer than 70,000 clones are present, roughly nine tenths being singletons, with the ten largest covering under 6.5%. This specimen consisted of peripheral blood, obtained 28 days after the second AZD1222 dose. Receptors originate from an adult who received the AZD1222 COVID-19 vaccine.

The chain uses TRBV27 and TRBJ2-4; tentatively, D is TRBD1 or TRBD2 (6 bases each). Germline CDR1 is MNHEY and CDR2 is SMNVEV (reference sequence). Trimming cost V 3 bases and J 3 bases, with 21 bases left between them. CDR3 length equals 18 residues. The CDR3 is CASSFRRVPHRVKNIQYF. As DNA, the CDR3 is TGTGCCAGCAGTTTCCGGAGGGTCCCTCACAGGGTCAAAAACATTCAGTACTTC.

The chain has TRBV19 and TRBJ1-2; 7 bases fit TRBD1. Trimming removed 4 bases from V and 12 bases from J; junction bases left unmatched: 8. Germline V CDR1 and CDR2: LNHDA, SQIVND (reference sequence). This CDR3 has 12 residues. CDR3 DNA: TGTGCCAGTAGTACCTTCGGACAGGAAAACACCTTC. It encodes CASSTFGQENTF.

The J gene is TRBJ2-1, the V gene TRBV6-2 or TRBV6-3; 8 bases line up with TRBD2. The V gene's germline CDR1 is MNHEY and CDR2 SVGEGT. The V and J ends lost 5 bases and 6 bases, in that order; junction bases with no gene match: 12. The CDR3 spans 16 residues. The CDR3 DNA sequence: TGTGCCAGCAGTGGATCTCCGGGACTAGTGGCCAATGAGCAGTTCTTC. It yields the protein CASSGSPGLVANEQFF.

This chain connects TRBV9 to TRBJ2-2; 12 bases map to TRBD2. CDR1 is SGDLS and CDR2 is YYNGEE in the germline V gene. V lost 4 bases and J lost 5; bases outside the gene matches: 6. This CDR3 region has 16 residues. The CDR3 loop reads CASSPRLAGVTGELFF. CDR3 in DNA: TGTGCCAGCAGCCCACGACTAGCGGGGGTTACCGGGGAGCTGTTTTTT.

This clone was seen a handful of times. The chain carries TRBV6-4 and TRBJ2-2; D might be TRBD1 or TRBD2, each matching 6 bases. V was clipped by 4 bases and J by 6 bases, with 12 bases between them. CDR3 length equals 14 residues. The germline V gene encodes CDR1 MRHNA and CDR2 SNTAGT. The CDR3 sequence is CASSASGGAGELFF. The CDR3 bases are TGTGCCAGCAGTGCATCCGGGGGCGCCGGGGAGCTGTTTTTT.

V is TRBV9 and J is TRBJ1-2, with D unclear. Germline assignment: CDR1 SGDLS and CDR2 YYNGEE. The CDR3 is 16 residues long. V was pared by 0 bases and J by 1 base, with 13 bases between. The CDR3 nucleotides read TGTGCCAGCAGCGTAGGGGCCCCATTCGATAACTATGGCTACACCTTC. Its translation is CASSVGAPFDNYGYTF.

This clone was seen only once. This chain uses TRBV21-1 with TRBJ2-1. TRBV21-1 is recorded as a pseudogene. CDR3 length: 14 amino acids. This chain's CDR3 is CASSKRYGTNEQFF. Here the CDR3 DNA reads TGTGCCAGCAGCAAAAGGTACGGGACCAATGAGCAGTTCTTC.

This clone was counted once. This sequence joins TRBV7-8 and TRBJ2-7, with D perhaps matching TRBD2 (5 bases). The germline V gene has CDR1 SGHVS and CDR2 FQNEAQ. Trimming stripped 1 base from V and 2 bases from J, with 9 bases between. This CDR3 contains 14 residues. The CDR3 region has the DNA TGTGCCAGCAGCTTAGTGTACGGGACCTACGAGCAGTACTTC. As protein: CASSLVYGTYEQYF.

CDR3 sequence: CASSSGQGSTDSPLHF. The DNA of the CDR3 is TGCGCCAGCAGCTCTGGACAGGGAAGTACGGATTCACCCCTCCACTTT. This chain joins TRBV5-1 and TRBJ1-6; 8 bases agree with TRBD1. The CDR3 sequence is 16 residues long. Per germline, CDR1 SGHRS and CDR2 YFSETQ. The V gene end was trimmed by 3 bases and the J gene end by 8 bases; junction bases not matched to a gene: 10.

The chain uses TRBV5-4 and TRBJ1-5; D unclear. Trimming removed 6 bases from V and 0 bases from J, with 19 bases in between. In germline, CDR1 is SGHNT, CDR2 YYREEE (reference sequence). The CDR3 is 17 amino acids. The CDR3 DNA reads as TGTGCCAGCATCACCGGGATCCCCTTATATAGCAATCAGCCCCAGCATTTT. Amino acid sequence: CASITGIPLYSNQPQHF.

V and J are TRBV4-3 and TRBJ2-1; TRBD2 agrees at 9 bases. Germline-derived CDR1 and CDR2 are LGHNA and YSLEER. V shed 1 base, J shed 6 bases, and the junction held 7 bases outside the gene matches. CDR3 length equals 16 residues. The CDR3 DNA sequence: TGCGCCAGCAGCCAAGTCGGCGGGAGGGCCATCAATGAGCAGTTCTTC. Amino acids: CASSQVGGRAINEQFF.

This clone occurred once. The chain couples TRBV5-6 to TRBJ1-1; TRBD1 matches 9 bases. Per germline, CDR1 SGHDT and CDR2 YYEEEE. This CDR3 is built from 14 residues. V lost 4 bases and J lost 3; bases outside the gene matches: 4. CDR3 sequence reads: CASSMGQGHTEAFF. The CDR3 coding sequence is TGTGCCAGCAGCATGGGACAGGGTCACACTGAAGCTTTCTTT.

The chain joins TRBV6-1 to TRBJ1-5; tentatively, D is TRBD1 (5 bases). This CDR3 comprises 16 residues. Between the trimmed V and J ends, which lost 4 bases and 4 bases, there was a span of 17 bases. Germline CDR1 MNHNS, CDR2 SASEGT. CDR3 residues: CASSVRGTVRNQPQHF. The CDR3 region has the DNA TGTGCCAGCAGTGTTAGAGGGACGGTGAGAAATCAGCCCCAGCATTTT.

This rearrangement joins TRBV10-1 to TRBJ2-2, with 12 bases lining up with TRBD2. The germline CDR1 and CDR2 sequences are WNHNN and SYGVQD (reference sequence). After removal of 3 bases from V and 6 bases from J, the junction contained 5 bases not matched to a gene. CDR3 length equals 16 residues. CDR3 amino acids: CASSELAGGLSGELFF. The CDR3 bases are TGCGCCAGCAGTGAACTAGCGGGGGGTCTCTCCGGGGAGCTGTTTTTT.

The chain joins TRBV23-1 to TRBJ2-2; TRBD2 aligns across 8 bases. TRBV23-1 is recorded as an ORF, its role being uncertain. The CDR3 loop spans 16 amino acids. V shed 4 bases and J 5 bases; nucleotides not matched to a gene: 9. CDR3 amino acids: CASSPQRESGTGELFF. Written as DNA, the CDR3 is TGCGCCAGCAGTCCACAGCGGGAGAGTGGGACCGGGGAGCTGTTTTTT.

The chain joins TRBV7-9 to TRBJ2-4; TRBD2 agrees at 10 bases. The V segment lost 5 bases and the J segment 0 bases; nucleotides outside the gene matches: 4. The CDR3 extends over 16 amino acids. The germline gives CDR1 SEHNR, CDR2 FQNEAQ (reference sequence). The CDR3 reads CASSLTSGVAKNIQYF. CDR3 nucleotide sequence: TGTGCCAGCAGCCTTACTAGCGGGGTAGCCAAAAACATTCAGTACTTC. Drawing the rest from reference TRBV7-9 and TRBJ2-4, the complete variable domain is DTGVSQNPRHKITKRGQNVTFRCDPISEHNRLYWYRQTLGQGPEFLTYFQNEAQLEKSRLLSDRFSAERPKGSFSTLEIQRTEQGDSAMYLCASSLTSGVAKNIQYFGAGTRLSVL.

The chain carries TRBV7-8 and TRBJ2-3; D not certain. Trimming cost V 4 bases and J 6 bases, with 17 bases left between them. From germline, CDR1 is SGHVS and CDR2 FQNEAQ. The CDR3 has 15 amino acids. The chain's CDR3 is CASSSRRFSGDTQYF. CDR3 DNA: TGTGCCAGCAGCTCCCGACGCTTTAGTGGGGATACGCAGTATTTT.

This chain uses TRBV24-1 with TRBJ2-3; unclear D gene. Per germline, CDR1 KGHDR and CDR2 SFDVKD. The V end was cut by 6 bases, the J end by 5 bases, with 8 bases between. The CDR3 is 12 amino acids. CDR3 DNA: TGTGCCACCAGTTCACGAGGAGATACGCAGTATTTT. Amino acid sequence: CATSSRGDTQYF.

This sequence joins TRBV7-2 and TRBJ2-7, with D perhaps TRBD2 (7 bases). V lost 5 bases and J 4 bases, leaving 18 bases between the germline ends. The CDR3 runs to 15 residues. Looked up from germline, CDR1 is SGHTA and CDR2 is FQGNSA. CDR3 bases: TGTGCCAGCAGCGGGAGGGGGATGGGTCGGTACGAGCAGTACTTC. Residues: CASSGRGMGRYEQYF. The entire variable domain, with the rest obtained from reference TRBV7-2 and TRBJ2-7, is as follows: GAGVSQSPSNKVTEKGKDVELRCDPISGHTALYWYRQSLGQGLEFLIYFQGNSAPDKSGLPSDRFSAERTGGSVSTLTIQRTQQEDSAVYLCASSGRGMGRYEQYFGPGTRLTVT.

The V call is TRBV7-9, the J call TRBJ2-7; 7 bases fit TRBD1. Germline loops: CDR1 SEHNR, CDR2 FQNEAQ (reference sequence). CDR3 size: 14 residues. V lost 4 bases and J lost 3; bases outside the gene matches: 6. This CDR3 is CASSSGQRDYEQYF. The CDR3, as DNA: TGTGCCAGCAGCTCGGGACAGCGAGACTACGAGCAGTACTTC.

The V and J genes are TRBV4-2 and TRBJ2-7; D is perhaps TRBD1 (6 bases). Deletions cut 0 bases from V and 2 bases from J, with 11 bases between. CDR1 is LGHNA, CDR2 YNFKEQ, per germline. The CDR3 is 15 amino acids. The chain's CDR3 is CASSQEVDSTYEQYF. The CDR3 region has the DNA TGTGCCAGCAGCCAAGAGGTGGACAGCACCTACGAGCAGTACTTC.

This chain links TRBV5-3 with TRBJ1-4; TRBD1 agrees at 7 bases. TRBV5-3 is an ORF for which the function is uncertain. The ends lost 2 bases at V and 6 bases at J; junction bases unmatched: 7. The CDR3 runs to 15 residues. CDR3 sequence (DNA): TGTGCCAGAAGCTTCAGGGGGAACTTGCATGAAAAACTGTTTTTT. Encoded protein: CARSFRGNLHEKLFF.

The chain has TRBV10-3 and TRBJ2-5; 12 bases are shared with TRBD2. Germline V CDR1 and CDR2: ENHRY, SYGVKD. The J segment lost 2 bases and the V segment lost 11 bases, leaving 3 bases of the junction unmatched. The length of the CDR3 is 13 residues. As DNA, the CDR3 is TGTGCCTCTGGACTAGCGGGACAAGAGACCCAGTACTTC. Residues: CASGLAGQETQYF.